This TCR beta chain is drawn from a study of T cell changes during pregnancy in multiple sclerosis. CDR3 length equals 15 residues. Trimming removed 4 bases from V and 4 bases from J, with 17 bases in between. CDR1 and CDR2 from the germline V gene are SGHTA and FQGNSA. Some clones are missing from TCRdb's copy, which holds only in-frame ones; the method was immunoSEQ multiplex PCR. The sample has more than 55,000 clones, 80% to 95% seen once; the top ten hold 1.5% to 2%. The gene calls are TRBV7-2 and TRBJ2-7, with no clear D. The material sequenced was peripheral blood, taken in the first trimester of pregnancy. This sequence originates from a female donor in good health, enrolled as a control in a pregnancy study. The CDR3 coding sequence is TGTGCCAGCAGCTCCCTGGGTAGCACCGGTTACGAGCAGTACTTC. It yields the protein CASSSLGSTGYEQYF. The full variable domain, rest sourced from reference TRBV7-2 and TRBJ2-7, is GAGVSQSPSNKVTEKGKDVELRCDPISGHTALYWYRQSLGQGLEFLIYFQGNSAPDKSGLPSDRFSAERTGGSVSTLTIQRTQQEDSAVYLCASSSLGSTGYEQYFGPGTRLTVT.